Described below is a single T cell receptor beta chain sequence and its context. No cognate antigen has been identified for it. Per-nucleotide qualities are absent, and no much larger clonotype sits a single base away. Libraries were prepared through the immunoSEQ multiplex PCR assay. For the multiplex PCR, a mixture combining 60 forward primers for TCR Vbeta segments and 13 reverse primers for TCR Jbeta segments was used. The CDR3 region of rearranged TCR beta genes was amplified from genomic DNA by a multiplex PCR assay. On the Illumina HiSeq System, the amplified TCR beta libraries were sequenced as 87-base-pair reads. Per the source publication's procedure: In a later analysis, some 80 million unique TCR beta chains were counted across the roughly 670 repertoires, and around 11 million of these chains were shared by at least two donors. A nearest-neighbor algorithm error-corrected the raw reads and collapsed the reads into unique sequences, merging closely related sequences to remove PCR and sequencing errors. Alignment of CDR3 sequences to IMGT reference sequences was used to assign V, D and J gene segments. For a sequence to be retained, a match of at least six nucleotides was required to both a V gene segment and a J gene segment. Rearrangements were classified as productive when the CDR3 lacked stop codons and remained in frame with V and J, and all other rearrangements were classified as non-productive. CDR3 was defined by IMGT convention, running from the second conserved V-encoded cysteine to the conserved J-encoded phenylalanine. Sequences without an unambiguous match to a single V gene segment were excluded from the earlier analysis of 587 of the donors. In an earlier analysis of approximately 500 of the donors, a V segment was called functional when productive rearrangements were above 56.7%, and segregating when the standard deviation between donors exceeded 5%. A statistical classification framework was built for diagnosing cytomegalovirus status from the catalog of TCR beta chain sequences. A later analysis assigned V and J genes by comparing TCR nucleotide sequences with IMGT/GENE-DB human TR gene sequences. A later analysis assigned CDR3 sequences and most-parsimonious VDJ recombination scenarios with the TCRdist pipeline. In a later analysis, each TCR beta chain was defined by its CDR3 amino acid sequence together with its V-gene family, and reads lacking a unique V-gene family were excluded. In a later analysis, 500 to 650 highly shared, low-generation-probability nucleotide sequences were removed to address suspected cross-contamination and a sequencing artifact. In a later analysis, a clonal expansion index for each public chain was calculated from normalized within-repertoire ranks of inferred template counts. In a later analysis, generation probabilities were computed using a VDJ recombination model fitted to out-of-frame rearrangements, and the results were checked against IGoR. In a later analysis, hypergeometric tests were used to score TCR-TCR, TCR-HLA and TCR-CMV co-occurrence, with a repertoire-size bias correction applied to TCR pairs. A later analysis estimated false discovery rates by permuting HLA or CMV assignments 20 times. A later analysis grouped co-occurring TCRs with DBSCAN, adding TCRdist sequence similarity when clustering within HLA-allele-positive subsets. Repertoires with fewer than 30,000 or more than 120,000 public chains were left out of co-occurrence clustering, as were about 5 repertoires with anomalous nucleotide sharing. TCRdb carries this immuneACCESS record with in-frame sequences only. Its versions omit some clonotypes, under half of them owing to an unresolved V gene in the studies checked, with the rest unexplained. Clonal size and the V and J genes are those of that table, whereas D and trimming came from the DNA. The table for this sample lists 85,000 to 100,000 clones; 80% of them were counted only once. The ten largest clones add up to less than 9.5% of the sample.

This sample stems from a study of cytomegalovirus exposure and HLA in healthy donors (dated by TCRdb to about 2017). About the full investigation: According to an earlier analysis of a few hundred of the donors, about 179 million T cells yielded roughly 110 million unique TCR beta sequences and less than 300 Gb of sequence data. Roughly 310 gigabases of sequencing data and roughly 90 million unique TCR sequences were included in an early release covering 500 to 750 HLA-typed donors. Of the roughly 410 genotyped donors, 65% to 90% were placed in the genetic ancestry cluster associated with self-reported Caucasian donors. The study aimed to test whether cataloging public T cell receptors could reveal signatures of past pathogen exposure. The study used immunosequencing to profile the T cell repertoires of approximately 650 subjects and linked those repertoires to cytomegalovirus serostatus. Besides the first cohort of roughly 640 subjects, a separate validation cohort made up of roughly 130 different subjects was used. To predict cytomegalovirus infection status, the study brought together high-throughput TCR immunosequencing, statistical association of individual TCRs with disease status, and machine learning. To study patterns of TCR occurrence, a later analysis re-analyzed previously published TCR beta repertoires from 666 donors and added high-resolution HLA genotyping. In the later analysis, no new phenotypic data were used to find candidate immune exposures; instead, reliance was placed on TCR beta sequences and their occurrence across donors. An earlier analysis of around 580 of the donors used high-throughput TCR beta sequencing to judge whether each TCR beta V gene segment behaved as functional or pseudogenic. Donor age, sex, ethnicity and CMV serostatus were compiled alongside the repertoire data. Genome-wide SNP genotypes for about three fifths of the roughly 670 donors were used in a later genetic analysis, which treated that subset as a discovery cohort. Every discovery cohort repertoire had been produced on one sequencing platform. Both class I and class II loci were covered by HLA typing, at four-digit resolution. Typing coverage differed by locus: A, B, C, DRB1 and DQB1 were typed in about 629-640 donors, DQA1 in about 510, DPA1 in approximately 610, and DPB1 in 400 to 490. Five DR-DQ haplotypes were handled as single units for association and clustering, since linkage in the cohort was strong. Among roughly 400 genotyped donors of the cohort, an average of about 240,000 unique TCR beta nucleotide sequences was sequenced per donor, of which about 19% were non-productive. Here is what the overall study found, with its caveats: Some IMGT-functional V segments, including TRBV6-2 and TRBV6-3, could not be told apart with the 87-base-pair reads, so those segments were excluded. The cohort was sequenced for TCR beta chains only, and without alpha or paired-chain data the features that could be detected were limited. Approximately 18 rarely observed V segments, including chromosome 9 orphons, were excluded from the earlier analysis of approximately 600 of the donors because counts were too low. Because HLA typing was unavailable for some donors at each locus, only the typed subset was used in association tests. An association between a missense DCLRE1C variant and V-gene and J-gene trimming of TCR beta chains was found in a later genetic analysis and replicated in an independent cohort. For the cohort, immune exposure information was limited to CMV serostatus. A further reported finding was that TCR beta sequences accurately predicted the HLA-A and HLA-B alleles for most subjects in the first cohort. A later analysis associated about 16,000 TCR beta sequences with specific HLA alleles at a false discovery rate of 0.05. Several of the top co-occurrence clusters appeared to be linked to parvovirus B19, influenza, CMV and Epstein-Barr virus, according to a later analysis. Assigning TCR associations to individual alleles was difficult when HLA alleles, especially DR and DQ, strongly co-occurred. In the study, around 150 TCR beta chains were listed as associated with cytomegalovirus. Sequencing depth was assumed to be roughly uniform across donors in the presence/absence analyses, though that assumption may not hold. Correlated functional status among segregating V segments might reflect linkage disequilibrium, but an unknown experimental factor could not be ruled out. In a later analysis, TCR association rates were found to vary across HLA loci, with the most associated TCRs seen for DRB1 alleles and the fewest for HLA-C alleles. Across donors, most TCR sequences were observed very rarely, whereas some public TCRs were present in many individuals. According to the authors, the approach could potentially be generalized to other disease states and immunological phenotypes. A group of highly shared sequence variants was considered likely to be a technical artifact of the sequencing pipeline. In a later analysis, most CMV-associated TCR beta chains were found to appear HLA-restricted, with HLA associations seemingly driven largely by CMV exposure. Compared with equally common non-associated chains, HLA-associated TCR beta chains in a later analysis were more clonally expanded and had lower generation probabilities. An earlier analysis of approximately 600 of the donors showed that most TCR beta V segments appeared in productive rearrangements either about 87% or about 30% of the time, which broadly matched IMGT annotations. In vitro tests confirmed that a few of the cytomegalovirus-associated TCR beta chains recognize cytomegalovirus antigens. Compared with the approximately 700-donor mean, donors in an Asian-associated ancestry cluster had fewer N-insertions in productive TCRs, according to a later genetic analysis. The classifier was reported to diagnose cytomegalovirus status with high specificity and sensitivity in both the original and validation cohorts.

V is pruned by 4 bases and J by 8 bases, leaving 10 bases of the junction without a gene match. Looking up the germline V gene (reference sequence) yields CDR1 MNHEY and CDR2 SMNVEV. The CDR3 sequence holds 16 residues, the cysteine and phenylalanine included. Only the CDR3 DNA stays, 48 bases, in frame from base 1. The cohort consisted of 650 to 850 healthy bone marrow donors. At the time of sampling, every cohort member was nominally healthy, though immune exposures that went unrecorded were likely present. The donor tested CMV seronegative and was one of the 352 seronegative cohort members. Each donor provided a peripheral blood sample, and peripheral blood mononuclear cells were used for TCR beta sequencing. Genomic DNA extraction from the blood cell samples was performed with the Qiagen DNeasy Blood Extraction Kit.

The sequence came from a man younger than 40 in good health and CMV-seronegative. The sample was PBMCs. This chain joins TRBV27 to TRBJ2-5, and TRBD2 matches 13 of the central bases. The nucleotide sequence is TGTGCCAGCAGTTCAAGGACTAGCGGGAGTTCGGGCACCCAGTACTTC. Translation gives CASSSRTSGSSGTQYF.